Listed below are T cell receptor beta chains from one sample, sequenced in a study of blood T cell repertoires in COVID-19. Data came from immunoSEQ multiplex PCR; TCRdb stores just in-frame clones and leaves some out. The sample includes roughly 250,000 clones, about 85% of them seen just once. Sequences were obtained from peripheral blood. These receptors were taken from a human donor with COVID-19, enrolled during active disease. The donor label of this sample is uncertain. The CDR3 runs from the conserved cysteine through the conserved F or W. Fields, in order: clone size, V gene, CDR3 length, J gene, D gene, CDR3 protein, CDR3 DNA. A D gene is named only where the DNA matches it firmly. Clone size is stated in some rows and not others, as once, few, many or a class when expanded.

>-|TRBV9|14|TRBJ1-6|TRBD1
CASSETGVSSPLHF
TGTGCCAGCAGCGAAACAGGGGTTAGTTCACCCCTCCACTTT
>-|TRBV2|14|TRBJ2-3|-
CASSENRLVDTQYF
TGTGCCAGCAGTGAAAATCGACTAGTGGATACGCAGTATTTT
>-|TRBV7-2|15|TRBJ1-6|-
CASSLAGGGNSPLHF
TGTGCCAGCAGCTTAGCCGGGGGGGGTAATTCACCCCTCCACTTT
>-|TRBV9|17|TRBJ1-1|TRBD1
CASSVDTRGRLGTEAFF
TGTGCCAGCAGCGTAGATACCAGGGGGCGCCTGGGCACTGAAGCTTTCTTT
>-|TRBV6-6|12|TRBJ1-5|-
CASSYSPTTQHF
TGTGCCAGCAGTTACTCCCCTACGACCCAGCATTTT
>-|TRBV28|11|TRBJ2-1|-
CASSAKRVQFF
TGTGCCAGCAGTGCAAAGCGGGTGCAGTTCTTC
>-|TRBV5-1|15|TRBJ1-2|TRBD1
CASSLDRVVDYGYTF
TGCGCCAGCAGCTTAGACAGGGTAGTAGACTATGGCTACACCTTC
>-|TRBV28|16|TRBJ1-3|-
CASSPQPGSLGNTIYF
TGTGCCAGCAGTCCTCAACCGGGGAGTTTAGGAAACACCATATATTTT
>-|TRBV27|13|TRBJ1-2|-
CASSLSQNYGYTF
TGTGCCAGCAGTTTGTCGCAGAACTATGGCTACACCTTC
>-|TRBV2|14|TRBJ1-2|-
CASSEARGQDGYTF
TGTGCCAGCAGTGAAGCCCGGGGTCAGGATGGCTACACCTTC
>-|TRBV28|15|TRBJ2-7|TRBD2
CASSSLTSGRNEQYF
TGTGCCAGCAGTTCGCTGACTAGCGGGAGGAACGAGCAGTACTTC
>-|TRBV7-2|16|TRBJ1-6|TRBD1
CASSLVPGGEGSPLHF
TGTGCCAGCAGCTTAGTCCCAGGGGGCGAGGGTTCACCCCTCCACTTT
>-|TRBV5-4|13|TRBJ1-1|-
CASSLKQGTEAFF
TGTGCCAGCAGCTTGAAACAGGGCACTGAAGCTTTCTTT
>-|TRBV18|15|TRBJ1-1|-
CASSPAGRTLSEAFF
TGTGCCAGCTCACCGGCGGGCAGGACGTTGTCTGAAGCTTTCTTT
>-|TRBV5-1|16|TRBJ2-3|TRBD2
CASSLGSGSRSDTQYF
TGCGCCAGCAGCTTGGGTAGCGGGAGTCGATCAGATACGCAGTATTTT
>-|TRBV28|15|TRBJ1-5|TRBD1
CASRAFTGGNQPQHF
TGTGCCAGCAGGGCTTTTACAGGGGGCAATCAGCCCCAGCATTTT
>-|TRBV24-1|17|TRBJ2-1|-
CATSDRAGQSSYNEQFF
TGTGCCACCAGTGACAGGGCGGGACAGAGCTCCTACAATGAGCAGTTCTTC
>-|TRBV30|15|TRBJ2-5|TRBD1
CAWSFSSTGGETQYF
TGTGCCTGGAGTTTCTCCTCCACAGGGGGAGAGACCCAGTACTTC
>few|TRBV6-5|15|TRBJ1-2|TRBD1
CASSPRDREKYGYTF
TGTGCCAGCAGCCCCCGGGACAGAGAAAAGTATGGCTACACCTTC
>-|TRBV28|10|TRBJ1-1|-
CASSSGEAFF
TGTGCCAGCAGTTCTGGCGAAGCTTTCTTT
>-|TRBV11-3|16|TRBJ2-5|TRBD2
CASSPGSSGRTETQYF
TGTGCCAGCAGCCCCGGGAGTAGCGGGAGGACGGAGACCCAGTACTTC
>-|TRBV4-2|16|TRBJ2-7|TRBD2
CASSQVRLAGDYEQYF
TGTGCCAGCAGCCAAGTACGGCTAGCGGGTGATTACGAGCAGTACTTC
>-|TRBV7-2|14|TRBJ2-7|TRBD2
CASTSVSGRYEQYF
TGTGCCAGCACCTCGGTTAGCGGGAGGTACGAGCAGTACTTC
>few|TRBV9|16|TRBJ2-3|TRBD2
CASSYVGTSLTDTQYF
TGTGCCAGCAGCTATGTTGGGACTAGCCTCACAGATACGCAGTATTTT
>-|TRBV2|17|TRBJ1-2|-
CASSGTTGPQPFYGYTF
TGTGCCAGCAGTGGGACAACAGGGCCACAACCTTTCTATGGCTACACCTTC
>-|TRBV6-1|15|TRBJ1-6|-
CASSEMASYNSPLHF
TGTGCCAGCAGTGAAATGGCCAGCTATAATTCACCCCTCCACTTT
>-|TRBV16|14|TRBJ1-1|TRBD1
CASSPQDRDTEAFF
TGTGCCAGCAGCCCCCAGGACAGGGACACTGAAGCTTTCTTT
>-|TRBV28|13|TRBJ1-2|-
CASSFPPGYGYTF
TGTGCCAGCAGTTTCCCACCCGGCTATGGCTACACCTTC
>-|TRBV6-5|13|TRBJ1-1|-
CASSTGFDALGFF
TGTGCCAGCAGTACGGGATTTGATGCTCTTGGTTTCTTT
>-|TRBV28|14|TRBJ2-1|TRBD2
CASFSGSHYNEQFF
TGTGCCAGCTTTAGCGGGAGTCACTACAATGAGCAGTTCTTC
>-|TRBV7-9|17|TRBJ2-1|TRBD2
CASSWASGRASTNEQFF
TGTGCCAGCAGCTGGGCTAGCGGGAGGGCCTCAACGAATGAGCAGTTCTTC
>-|TRBV25-1|13|TRBJ2-3|-
CASKRRSTDTQYF
TGTGCCAGCAAGAGGAGGAGCACAGATACGCAGTATTTT
>-|TRBV29-1|13|TRBJ1-1|-
CSVAGGQGTEAFF
TGCAGCGTTGCGGGGGGGCAAGGGACTGAAGCTTTCTTT
>once|TRBV27|15|TRBJ1-1|-
CASRRDGNLNTEAFF
TGTGCCAGCAGGCGGGACGGGAACTTGAACACTGAAGCTTTCTTT
>once|TRBV6-2/TRBV6-3|12|TRBJ2-1|-
CASSHMRNEQFF
TGTGCCAGCAGCCACATGAGGAATGAGCAGTTCTTC
>few|TRBV7-9|11|TRBJ2-7|-
CASSPTYEQYF
TGTGCCAGCAGCCCCACCTACGAGCAGTACTTC
>-|TRBV5-1|17|TRBJ2-2|TRBD2
CASSLDGTSPNTGELFF
TGCGCCAGCAGCTTGGATGGGACTAGTCCCAACACCGGGGAGCTGTTTTTT
>-|TRBV19|17|TRBJ1-5|-
CASSIARGGYSNQPQHF
TGTGCCAGTAGTATAGCAAGGGGAGGGTATAGCAATCAGCCCCAGCATTTT
>-|TRBV11-2|12|TRBJ1-2|-
CASSSNIRGYTF
TGTGCCAGCAGTTCAAATATCCGGGGCTACACCTTC
>once|TRBV2|14|TRBJ1-5|TRBD1
CASREGARHQPQHF
TGTGCCAGCAGAGAGGGGGCCCGACATCAGCCCCAGCATTTT
>once|TRBV6-2/TRBV6-3|14|TRBJ2-7|-
CASSPTRIHYEQYF
TGTGCCAGCAGCCCCACACGCATCCACTACGAGCAGTACTTC
>-|TRBV2|15|TRBJ2-6|-
CASCPRETGANVLTF
TGTGCCAGCTGCCCCCGGGAAACGGGGGCCAACGTCCTGACTTTC
>few|TRBV7-6|16|TRBJ1-6|TRBD1
CASSRTGGGYNSPLHF
TGTGCCAGCAGCCGAACAGGGGGTGGCTATAATTCACCCCTCCACTTT
>-|TRBV6-1|11|TRBJ2-2|-
CASTGSGELFF
TGTGCCAGCACAGGGTCCGGGGAGCTGTTTTTT
>-|TRBV27|13|TRBJ1-4|TRBD1
CASSLNRGEKLFF
TGTGCCAGCAGCCTTAACAGGGGCGAAAAACTGTTTTTT
>-|TRBV28|12|TRBJ1-3|-
CATQSSGNTIYF
TGTGCCACACAGTCCTCTGGAAACACCATATATTTT
>-|TRBV7-9|15|TRBJ2-5|TRBD2
CASSLPSGSRETQYF
TGTGCCAGCAGCCTTCCTAGCGGGAGTCGAGAGACCCAGTACTTC
>-|TRBV6-1|14|TRBJ1-1|-
CASSELTVNTEAFF
TGTGCCAGCAGTGAATTGACAGTAAACACTGAAGCTTTCTTT
>-|TRBV5-5|16|TRBJ1-2|TRBD1
CASSLEAGGALYGYTF
TGTGCCAGCAGCTTGGAGGCAGGGGGCGCCCTATATGGCTACACCTTC
>-|TRBV15|15|TRBJ2-1|-
CATSSGTSSYNEQFF
TGTGCCACCAGCAGCGGGACATCTTCCTACAATGAGCAGTTCTTC
>-|TRBV19|15|TRBJ2-5|TRBD1
CASSPGRDRDETQYF
TGTGCCAGTAGCCCTGGGCGGGACAGGGACGAGACCCAGTACTTC
>-|TRBV7-2|14|TRBJ2-2|-
CARGGQTNTGELFF
TGTGCCAGGGGGGGGCAAACGAACACCGGGGAGCTGTTTTTT
>once|TRBV18|16|TRBJ2-7|TRBD2
CASSPSVIAGPYEQYF
TGTGCCAGCTCACCAAGCGTAATAGCGGGTCCCTACGAGCAGTACTTC
>-|TRBV28|13|TRBJ1-2|-
CASSRYQGNGYTF
TGTGCCAGCAGTCGGTATCAGGGAAATGGCTACACCTTC
>once|TRBV9|14|TRBJ1-2|-
CASSVIGGDYGYTF
TGTGCCAGCAGCGTAATAGGGGGTGACTATGGCTACACCTTC